A single sample is the source of the 24 T cell receptor beta chains below, sequenced in a study of Tregs in tolerant kidney transplant recipients. Measured with immunoSEQ multiplex PCR; TCRdb has only the in-frame clones, and not every one. The sample lists some 50,000 clones; roughly nine tenths were seen once. Recipients received nonmyeloablative bone marrow transplants from related graft donors, with transient mixed chimerism. The source was CD8+ T cells from blood (PBMCs), collected 12 months after the transplant. The receptors were sampled from a human patient who received a combined kidney and bone marrow transplant. A share of the T cells may be of graft donor origin.

This clone was observed a single time. The V and J genes are TRBV4-1 and TRBJ2-7; 13 bases are a match to TRBD2. Germline loops: CDR1 MGHRA, CDR2 YSYEKL. This CDR3 contains 16 residues. The trim removed 3 bases at V and 1 base at J, leaving 3 bases unmatched. The CDR3 region is CASSHQLAGGSYEQYF. The CDR3 DNA is TGCGCCAGCAGCCACCAACTAGCGGGGGGGTCCTACGAGCAGTACTTC.

This clone was observed a single time. The chain uses TRBV28 and TRBJ1-5, with no clear D. This CDR3 is built from 14 residues. V was clipped by 6 bases and J by 1 base, with 10 bases between them. Germline V gene sequence: CDR1 MDHEN, CDR2 SYDVKM. CDR3 bases: TGTGCCAGCAGGAGCGACGGAAGCAATCAGCCCCAGCATTTT. It encodes CASRSDGSNQPQHF.

CDR3: CAWGGQVIEETQYF. Written as DNA, the CDR3 is TGTGCCTGGGGGGGACAGGTAATAGAAGAGACCCAGTACTTC. The chain uses TRBV30 and TRBJ2-5; 8 positions match TRBD1. The germline gives CDR1 GTSNPN, CDR2 SVGIG (reference sequence). V shed 5 bases, J shed 3 bases, and the junction held 8 bases outside the gene matches. The CDR3 totals 14 residues.

This rearrangement joins TRBV9 to TRBJ1-4, with unresolved D. The germline V and J ends were trimmed by 1 base and 4 bases, with 8 bases remaining between them. The germline gives CDR1 SGDLS, CDR2 YYNGEE. The CDR3 runs to 14 residues. The CDR3 bases are TGTGCCAGCAGCGTACCCGGGATTAATGAAAAACTGTTTTTT. Translation: CASSVPGINEKLFF.

The V call is TRBV6-5, the J call TRBJ2-7; 8 bases align to TRBD1. Per the germline V gene, CDR1 is MNHEY and CDR2 is SVGAGI. The CDR3 length is 14 residues. The J segment lost 5 bases and the V segment lost 6 bases, leaving 9 bases of the junction unmatched. The CDR3 bases are TGTGCCAGCAGCCCCACCGGGACAGGTAACGAGCAGTACTTC. It encodes CASSPTGTGNEQYF.

V gene TRBV29-1 combines with J gene TRBJ2-7; 13 nucleotides match TRBD2. The CDR3 totals 14 residues. The junction had 3 bases not matched to a gene; V was cut back by 7 bases and J by 0 bases. From germline, CDR1 is SQVTM and CDR2 ANQGSEA. The CDR3 DNA reads as TGCAGCGCCGGACTAGCGGGAGACTCCTACGAGCAGTACTTC. Amino acid sequence: CSAGLAGDSYEQYF.

The chain is built from TRBV4-1 and TRBJ2-6; D unresolved. The CDR3 runs 15 residues. Germline values: CDR1 MGHRA, CDR2 YSYEKL. V lost 4 bases to trimming and J lost 2 bases, with 9 bases between them. The chain's CDR3 is CASSPENPGANVLTF. The CDR3 DNA reads TGCGCCAGCAGCCCCGAGAATCCTGGGGCCAACGTCCTGACTTTC.

The chain carries TRBV9 and TRBJ2-2; 9 bases map to TRBD2. Germline CDR1 reads SGDLS; CDR2 reads YYNGEE. The CDR3 covers 16 residues. With 0 bases clipped from V and 8 bases from J, the junction kept 8 bases outside the gene matches. The CDR3 DNA sequence: TGTGCCAGCAGCGTAGTGGCGGGAGGGCCGCGTGGGGAGCTGTTTTTT. Translation: CASSVVAGGPRGELFF. The full variable domain, its missing parts supplied by reference TRBV9 and TRBJ2-2, is DSGVTQTPKHLITATGQRVTLRCSPRSGDLSVYWYQQSLDQGLQFLIQYYNGEERAKGNILERFSAQQFPDLHSELNLSSLELGDSALYFCASSVVAGGPRGELFFGEGSRLTVL.

This chain links TRBV7-2 with TRBJ2-5; the D is unclear. V gave up 1 base and J gave up 5 bases, with 11 bases separating them. The germline V gene encodes CDR1 SGHTA and CDR2 FQGNSA. The CDR3 length is 14 residues. CDR3 DNA sequence: TGTGCCAGCAGCTTAGGTCCCTACCTCGAGACCCAGTACTTC. Residues: CASSLGPYLETQYF. The full variable domain, completed using reference TRBV7-2 and TRBJ2-5, is GAGVSQSPSNKVTEKGKDVELRCDPISGHTALYWYRQSLGQGLEFLIYFQGNSAPDKSGLPSDRFSAERTGGSVSTLTIQRTQQEDSAVYLCASSLGPYLETQYFGPGTRLLVL.

V usage is TRBV5-4 and J usage is TRBJ2-1; 15 bases line up with TRBD2. V lost 3 bases and J lost 6; bases outside the gene matches: 7. CDR1 SGHNT and CDR2 YYREEE come from the germline V gene (reference sequence). The CDR3 runs 17 residues. CDR3 sequence reads: CASSYGPGLAGGNEQFF. CDR3 sequence (DNA): TGTGCCAGCAGCTACGGACCGGGACTAGCGGGGGGCAATGAGCAGTTCTTC.

The rearrangement links TRBV4-2 to TRBJ1-5; a weak D match, TRBD1 (5 bases). The V end lost 0 bases, the J end lost 7 bases, and 10 bases lay between the germline ends. Germline-derived CDR1 and CDR2 are LGHNA and YNFKEQ. The CDR3 is made up of 14 amino acids. The CDR3 here is CASSQEAGLQPQHF. CDR3 nucleotide sequence: TGTGCCAGCAGCCAAGAGGCAGGGCTGCAGCCCCAGCATTTT.

The rearrangement uses TRBV7-2 and TRBJ1-2, with no clear D. This CDR3 spans 14 amino acids. V shed 1 base and J shed 4 bases, with 10 bases lying between them. CDR1 is SGHTA and CDR2 is FQGNSA in the germline V gene. The CDR3 loop is CASSLVGGFYGYTF. The CDR3 nucleotides read TGTGCCAGCAGCTTAGTGGGAGGGTTCTATGGCTACACCTTC.

The V gene is TRBV6-1, the J gene TRBJ1-3; no firm D call. The CDR3 spans 12 residues. In germline, CDR1 is MNHNS, CDR2 SASEGT. V lost 3 bases, J lost 3 bases, and 3 bases lay in between. The CDR3 nucleotides are TGTGCCAGCAGTGACTTTGGAAACACCATATATTTT. This sequence encodes CASSDFGNTIYF.

This rearrangement joins TRBV5-1 to TRBJ2-7; 8 positions agree with TRBD2. V lost 4 bases to trimming and J lost 2 bases; unmatched junction nucleotides: 11. Germline CDR1 and CDR2: SGHRS and YFSETQ. The CDR3 is 16 residues long. The DNA for the CDR3 is TGCGCCAGCAGCCAAGGACTAGCTGAACCTCCCTACGAGCAGTACTTC. It is translated as CASSQGLAEPPYEQYF.

The CDR3 loop is CARLGEGRNTQYF. CDR3 DNA: TGTGCCAGACTAGGGGAGGGCCGGAATACGCAGTATTTT. The V gene is TRBV7-9, the J gene TRBJ2-3, with TRBD2 matching over 7 bases. V was clipped by 9 bases and J by 7 bases; unmatched bases: 10. Germline V gene data show CDR1 as SEHNR and CDR2 as FQNEAQ (reference sequence). There are 13 residues in the CDR3.

J is TRBJ2-2 and V is TRBV9; D possibly corresponds to TRBD1 (6 bases). The V and J ends lost 3 bases and 0 bases respectively, with 15 bases between them. This CDR3 spans 17 amino acids. Germline CDR1 SGDLS, CDR2 YYNGEE. CDR3 nucleotides: TGTGCCAGCAGCGATTGGGGGCATAGTTCGAACACCGGGGAGCTGTTTTTT. It encodes CASSDWGHSSNTGELFF. The variable domain in full, completed from reference TRBV9 and TRBJ2-2, reads DSGVTQTPKHLITATGQRVTLRCSPRSGDLSVYWYQQSLDQGLQFLIQYYNGEERAKGNILERFSAQQFPDLHSELNLSSLELGDSALYFCASSDWGHSSNTGELFFGEGSRLTVL.

The gene calls are TRBV2 and TRBJ2-4; 8 bases agree with TRBD2. This CDR3 region has 17 residues. The V gene end was trimmed by 2 bases and the J gene end by 6 bases; junction bases not matched to a gene: 12. Germline V CDR1 and CDR2: SNHLY, FYNNEI. The CDR3: CASSETLIGGAGNIQYF. The CDR3 DNA reads TGTGCCAGCAGTGAAACATTAATCGGGGGGGCGGGAAACATTCAGTACTTC.

The rearrangement joins TRBV7-9 to TRBJ2-1, with D hard to call. The V end lost 5 bases, the J end lost 9 bases, and 14 bases lay between the germline ends. Germline V gene lookup returns CDR1 SEHNR and CDR2 FQNEAQ (reference sequence). The CDR3 contains 13 residues. CDR3 bases: TGTGCCAGCAGCCCACGGGTACATAGTGAGCAGTTCTTC. Translation gives CASSPRVHSEQFF.

The genes are TRBV2 and TRBJ2-1; D is perhaps TRBD1 (6 bases). Trimming cost V 6 bases and J 8 bases, with 17 bases left between them. Germline CDR1 SNHLY, CDR2 FYNNEI. The CDR3 is 14 amino acids. The CDR3 region has the DNA TGTGCCAGCAGCCTACAGGGTCTTCCCCATGAGCAGTTCTTC. The encoded protein is CASSLQGLPHEQFF.

The chain is built from TRBV14 and TRBJ2-7; D call uncertain. Germline loops: CDR1 SGHDN, CDR2 FVKESK. The V end lost 4 bases, the J end lost 3 bases, and 10 bases lay between the germline ends. The CDR3 consists of 13 residues. CDR3 residues: CASSPLYYYEQYF. DNA for the CDR3: TGTGCCAGCAGCCCCCTTTACTACTACGAGCAGTACTTC.

There are a few counts of this clone. The chain combines TRBV6-4 with TRBJ2-1, with no clear D. The CDR3 sequence is 8 residues long. Deletions cut 2 bases from V and 15 bases from J, with 2 bases between. Germline V gene lookup returns CDR1 MRHNA and CDR2 SNTAGT. CDR3 residues: CASSDLFF. DNA for the CDR3: TGTGCCAGCAGTGACCTGTTCTTC.

The table lists this clone with a few counts. The chain carries TRBV11-1 and TRBJ1-2, with TRBD1 matching 8 bases. The V gene's germline CDR1 is SGHAT and CDR2 FQDESV (reference sequence). Trimming at V came to 5 bases and at J to 4 bases, leaving 9 bases not matched to a gene. The CDR3 has 15 residues. This CDR3 reads CASSGFGQGVYGYTF. Written as DNA, the CDR3 is TGTGCCAGCAGCGGATTTGGACAGGGTGTCTATGGCTACACCTTC.

The chain couples TRBV5-4 to TRBJ2-7, with D possibly being TRBD1 (6 bases). The germline V gene encodes CDR1 SGHNT and CDR2 YYREEE (reference sequence). This CDR3 contains 14 residues. V lost 3 bases and J lost 2, with 12 bases in between. Written as DNA, the CDR3 is TGTGCCAGCAGCTCATGGGACACCGCCTACGAGCAGTACTTC. Translating gives CASSSWDTAYEQYF. The full variable domain, its missing parts supplied by reference TRBV5-4 and TRBJ2-7, is ETGVTQSPTHLIKTRGQQVTLRCSSQSGHNTVSWYQQALGQGPQFIFQYYREEENGRGNFPPRFSGLQFPNYSSELNVNALELDDSALYLCASSSWDTAYEQYFGPGTRLTVT.

The chain links TRBV27 to TRBJ2-7, with TRBD1 matching 8 bases. Per the germline V gene, CDR1 is MNHEY and CDR2 is SMNVEV (reference sequence). The CDR3 sequence is 17 residues long. V lost 2 bases and J lost 3; bases outside the gene matches: 12. Here the CDR3 DNA reads TGTGCCAGCAGTTTAGGTGCCCCCCAGACAGGGGTCTACGAGCAGTACTTC. Amino acids: CASSLGAPQTGVYEQYF.